This TCR beta chain came from a study of identical twins. General study points: For out-of-frame alpha sequences shared by twins, low generation probability was in excess. Clonotypes of the beta chain that were abundant in cord blood carried fewer insertions (memory repertoires showed none). Within beta out-of-frame sequences, the excess sharing observed between twins was weaker.

About this clonotype itself: Its matching antigen is unknown.

There were only healthy Caucasians among the donors. TCRdb called the 5' RACE reads again in MiXCR, with one record for every CDR3 protein. The sample contains about 220,000 distinct CDR3 sequences, less than 9.5% of which appear only once. Trimming shortened V by 7 bases and J by 4 bases, and 17 bases separated the two germline ends. CDR1 MNHNS and CDR2 SASEGT come from the germline V gene. The CDR3 is 14 amino acids. Sequencing was carried out using memory (CD45RO+) T cells sorted from blood. This clonotype was obtained from a woman aged 18-29 years in good health. The rearrangement joins TRBV6-1 to TRBJ2-7; weak D call: TRBD2 (5 bases). This CDR3 reads CASTSPRVSYEQYF. DNA of the CDR3: TGTGCCAGCACCTCACCGAGGGTGAGTTACGAGCAGTACTTC.